This record concerns one T cell receptor beta chain sequence. This receptor's antigen is unknown. Possible read error: a much larger clone is one base away. The data were taken from a study of identical twins' blood T cells (dated by TCRdb to the early 2010s). Regarding the study in general: The roughly twelve libraries, six for the alpha chain and six for the beta chain, yielded 50 million or so Illumina reads in total. The study compared TCR alpha and beta chain repertoires of three pairs of monozygous twins using next-generation sequencing to assess genetic influence on repertoire formation. Here is what the overall study found, with its caveats: The proposed role of the TCRalpha J segment in MHC recognition during thymic selection was stated to require validation by independent studies. V gene usage, even among non-selected out-of-frame TCRbeta clonotypes, was reported to be markedly more similar within twin pairs than between unrelated donors. Among the most abundant TCRbeta clonotypes, every donor shared more CDR3 sequences with her own twin than with unrelated donors. How many CDR3 clonotypes two donors shared depended mainly on the product of their cloneset sizes, and the twins did not clearly stray from this trend. Because the twins were reared together, environmental influences could not be ruled out as the explanation for twin similarity.

The library was obtained by 5' RACE. The sequencing machine was an Illumina Genome Analyzer IIx. The RNA-based TCR cDNA libraries were made using a previously described protocol that was modified in several ways. Sample-specific barcodes were introduced on both ends of each TCR cDNA library during cDNA synthesis and amplification to prevent cross-contamination. In the paper's pipeline: Each individual had between about 90,000 and nearly 550,000 identified clonotypes, and each library contained about 2.2 to 4 million CDR3-containing reads. Reads carrying improper barcode index combinations were removed, after which the MiTCR software was used to build a cloneset for each library. MiTCR filtered or rescued low-quality reads and corrected PCR and sequencing errors when assembling CDR3 clonotypes. Artificial out-of-frame clonotypes were removed by being mapped to in-frame sequences, with one indel in the CDR3 allowed. Similarity in V and J gene usage between donors was calculated as the Jensen-Shannon divergence divided by the mean entropy. TCRdb cleaned the public reads at Q25 with fastp, built clones with MiXCR and kept in-frame beta chains. One record per CDR3 amino acid sequence lists the most common genes and DNA. For this entry, the V and J calls and clone size follow TCRdb and not the study's own pipeline. This sample lists roughly 380,000 distinct CDR3 sequences; more than 25% were detected once. The top ten hold 6.1% of the sample.

Donors were six healthy women forming three monozygous twin pairs. Each of the three twin pairs had been raised together, and the twins in each pair were thought likely to have encountered the same infectious agents and vaccines. TCR cDNA libraries were prepared from RNA that was isolated from peripheral blood mononuclear cells. Between the V and J ends, shortened by 5 bases and 4 bases respectively, the junction contains 5 bases. Reading the germline V gene gives CDR1 SGHVS and CDR2 FQNEAQ. From the cysteine through the phenylalanine, the CDR3 covers 11 amino acids. Of all the DNA, just the CDR3 is kept, 33 bases in frame from base 1.

The chain is encoded by TRBV7-8 joined to TRBJ1-1; there is no confident call for the D gene. This receptor was obtained from a woman aged 18-55 years in good health. The sample taken for sequencing was PBMCs. The CDR3 sequence is CASSPITEAFF. Here is the DNA: TGTGCCAGCAGCCCAATCACTGAAGCTTTCTTT.